Described below is a single T cell receptor (beta chain) sequence and its context. This sample is part of a study of technical replicates of blood from a handful of donors. Trimming took off 4 bases at V and 0 bases at J, with 16 bases between the two ends. The CDR3 runs 16 residues. Germline values: CDR1 SNHLY, CDR2 FYNNEI. Assay: immunoSEQ multiplex PCR; the TCRdb copy retains only in-frame clones and omits some. Of tens of thousands of clones in the sample, approximately 94% were seen once. The sequence was collected from a human donor in good health. The genes are TRBV2 and TRBJ2-7; perhaps TRBD1 as D (6 bases). The sample taken for sequencing was T cells isolated from PBMCs. The chain's CDR3 is CASSAPGDQSSYEQYF. CDR3 in DNA: TGTGCCAGCAGTGCCCCAGGGGACCAGAGCTCCTACGAGCAGTACTTC.